A single T cell receptor (beta chain) is shown here with its context. Its recognized antigen is unknown. Base qualities are not recorded, but no much larger clone differs from it by a single base. The entire isolated RNA was reverse transcribed using the High Capacity cDNA Reverse Transcription Kit, and thus expressed TCRB transcripts were sequenced. Naive, central memory and regulatory T cell samples underwent deep immunoSEQ sequencing, averaging roughly 3.4 million total reads per sample. After sorted cells were lysed in RLT buffer, RNA was extracted with DNase-treated RNeasy Micro or Mini kits, with the choice depending on cell number. Each cell subset was processed on its own to prevent cross-contamination, while patient and healthy donor samples were processed together. TCRB sequences were amplified from cDNA with the immunoSEQ multiplex PCR, producing 87-bp fragments spanning the CDR3 region. Amplicons were sequenced on the Illumina HiSeq platform. The authors' pipeline ran thus. PCR bias was corrected computationally using synthetic template baselines, and reads within Hamming distance 2 were collapsed, with unmergeable singletons discarded. Reads were aligned against IMGT so that V, D and J genes, CDR3 length and insertions or deletions at six rearrangement sites could be assigned. Within each subset, clonotype counts were normalized to the number of sorted cells before true diversity and Gini coefficients were calculated with the tcR R package. Repertoire sharing was quantified using the overlap coefficient calculated on TCRB nucleotide sequences. As a proxy for the pre-selection repertoire, out-of-frame TCRB sequences from naive cells were analyzed. TCRdb provides this immuneACCESS table in a form limited to in-frame rearrangements. Some clones are lacking; in checked studies, under half of them reflect an unresolved V gene, and why the rest are absent is not known. D and trimming come from the DNA, and the V and J calls and clone size come from that table. The sample includes roughly 260,000 clones, with just over 20% observed a single time. The biggest ten clones account for 0.025% to 0.035% of the sample.

These data originate in a study of beta chain features in type 1 diabetes (dated 2018 in TCRdb). Context from the whole study: Patients and healthy donors did not differ in mean age, gender distribution, total cell number or subset yield. A total of under 120,000,000 sorted cells were examined across all samples, and RNA yield correlated strongly with the number of cells per subset. The study compared the TCRB repertoires of sorted circulating CD4+ T cell subsets in recently diagnosed type 1 diabetes patients with those in matched healthy donors. Whereas all 30 or so donors provided naive and central memory subsets, regulatory and stem cell-like memory subsets were isolated from just 8 patients and about 8 healthy donors.

The junction shows trimming of 5 bases on V and 1 base on J, plus 14 bases between the germline ends. Based on the germline V gene, the CDR1 and CDR2 sequences are MGHRA and YSYEKL. From the cysteine through the phenylalanine, the CDR3 covers 15 amino acids. The retained sequence is limited to the CDR3, 45 bases, with the frame set at the first base. On the study overall, not on this receptor specifically: A moderate but significant shortening of TCRB CDR3 length was observed in type 1 diabetes patients in all four CD4+ subsets. PCR might favor shorter templates, but patient and control samples were amplified and corrected together, so any skew would affect both groups equally. At VDJ recombination sites, patients with type 1 diabetes made fewer insertions and deleted more nucleotides, a pattern implying thymic rearrangement abnormalities. Sequencing cDNA rather than genomic DNA could over-represent highly expressing activated cells, although activation and CD3 levels did not differ between groups. Because the HLA sub-analyses included only small numbers of individuals, any influence of HLA type on TCRB rearrangement was left unresolved. The naive, central memory and regulatory TCRB repertoires appeared to resemble one another more closely among patients than among healthy donors.

From each donor, a single peripheral blood sample of 100 to 150 mL on average was drawn into heparinised tubes. Naive, central memory, regulatory and stem cell-like memory CD4+ T cells were sorted on a BD FACSAria II using a panel including CD45RO, CCR7, CD25, CD127, CD95 and CD27. Every sorted population had a purity above 95%. PBMCs were separated immediately by Lymphoprep density gradient centrifugation and were stained directly, without being cultured. So that batch effects would be minimized, each experiment stained and sorted samples in pairs, pairing one healthy donor with one patient. This TCR was recovered from a woman in her thirties or forties with type 1 diabetes. The sequenced sample consisted of naive CD4+ T cells from blood. The meaning of the sample's cell subset or site label: true naive CD4+ T cells. The chain uses TRBV4-1 and TRBJ1-1; TRBD1 is a possible D gene, resting on 5 matching bases. CDR3 protein: CASSSGRGRNTEAFF. The bases are TGCGCCAGCAGCTCCGGCCGGGGGAGGAACACTGAAGCTTTCTTT.